The sequence of this T cell receptor (beta chain) was determined in a study of a mutant IDH1 vaccine in newly diagnosed glioma. At the level of the study: Standard pretreatment was either radiotherapy, temozolomide, or, for most, radiochemotherapy with temozolomide.

The assay was immunoSEQ multiplex PCR, and TCRdb's table has in-frame clones only and misses some. Altogether about 92,000 clones are present, 80% being singletons, with the ten largest covering around 7%. Time point here: baseline, week 1 (first vaccination visit). Treatment in this sample: pre-vaccination baseline after standard-of-care therapy. Each donor presented with a new WHO grade 3 or 4 astrocytoma that tested IDH1-mutant and showed ATRX loss. Sample: PBMCs, taken from a glioma patient treated with radiotherapy, temozolomide or both. This TCR derives from a man aged 40-50 years with glioma.

The CDR3 DNA reads as TGTGCCAGCAGCTTGGTTGTCCGTCAGATGACCTACGAGCAGTACTTC. This gives the protein CASSLVVRQMTYEQYF. This chain links TRBV5-8 with TRBJ2-7; no clear D. Per germline, CDR1 SGHTS and CDR2 YDEGEE. The CDR3 runs 16 residues. V lost 0 bases and J 2 bases, leaving 15 bases between the germline ends.